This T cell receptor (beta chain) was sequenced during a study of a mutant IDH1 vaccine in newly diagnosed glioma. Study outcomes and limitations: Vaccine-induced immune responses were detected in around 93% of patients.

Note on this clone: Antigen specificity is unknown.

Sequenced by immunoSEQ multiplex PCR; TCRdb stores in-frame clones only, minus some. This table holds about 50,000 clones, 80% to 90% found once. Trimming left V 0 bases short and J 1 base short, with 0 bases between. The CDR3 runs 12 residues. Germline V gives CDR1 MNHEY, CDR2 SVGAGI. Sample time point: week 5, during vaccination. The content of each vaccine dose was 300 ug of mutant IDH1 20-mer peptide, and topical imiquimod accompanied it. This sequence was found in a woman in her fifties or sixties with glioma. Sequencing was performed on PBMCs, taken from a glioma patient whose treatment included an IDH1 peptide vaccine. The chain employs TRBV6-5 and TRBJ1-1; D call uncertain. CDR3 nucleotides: TGTGCCAGCAGTTACTCGAACACTGAAGCTTTCTTT. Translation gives CASSYSNTEAFF.